These 28 T cell receptor beta chains originate from one sample sequenced in a study of OX40 agonist ivuxolimab in advanced cancers. Sequenced by immunoSEQ multiplex PCR; TCRdb stores in-frame clones only, minus some. The data contain 60,000 to 80,000 clones, 80% to 85% of them singletons. The sequenced sample was CD4+ or CD8+ T cells sorted from blood, obtained in a trial of the OX40 agonist ivuxolimab. The receptors come from an adult with an advanced solid tumor such as melanoma, head and neck, liver or kidney cancer.

The CDR3 nucleotides are TGTGCCAGCAGTTCCCAGGCAGGGGAAACCTACGAGCAGTACTTC. This translates into CASSSQAGETYEQYF. This chain uses TRBV27 with TRBJ2-7, with D tentatively TRBD1 (6 bases). This CDR3 contains 15 residues. Trimming took 4 bases from V and 2 from J, leaving 15 bases between them. Germline lookup yields CDR1 MNHEY and CDR2 SMNVEV (reference sequence).

This clone has just one count. The chain's CDR3 is CASSQGLAGGMGLTDTQYF. DNA of the CDR3: TGCGCCAGCAGCCAGGGGCTAGCGGGGGGTATGGGTTTGACAGATACGCAGTATTTT. The V and J genes are TRBV4-1 and TRBJ2-3, with TRBD2 matching 11 bases. Germline CDR1 MGHRA, CDR2 YSYEKL. The CDR3 length is 19 residues. V gave up 3 bases and J gave up 3 bases; unmatched junction bases: 14.

The rearrangement uses TRBV4-1 and TRBJ2-5; TRBD2 is a possible D gene (6 bases). Trimming left V 0 bases short and J 1 base short, with 9 bases between. In germline, CDR1 is MGHRA, CDR2 YSYEKL. This CDR3 region has 15 residues. CDR3 nucleotide sequence: TGCGCCAGCAGCCAAGATGGGGGGTTCCAAGAGACCCAGTACTTC. It yields the protein CASSQDGGFQETQYF.

The rearrangement uses TRBV4-2 and TRBJ2-5, with D hard to call. V was shortened by 0 bases and J by 1 base, with 9 bases between the two germline ends. CDR1 is LGHNA, CDR2 YNFKEQ, per germline. The CDR3 consists of 15 residues. CDR3 loop: CASSQDWAGQETQYF. The DNA for the CDR3 is TGTGCCAGCAGCCAAGATTGGGCAGGCCAAGAGACCCAGTACTTC.

As DNA, the CDR3 is TGTGCCAGCAGGGGGACAGGGCCTAACACTGAAGCTTTCTTT. It specifies CASRGTGPNTEAFF. The chain has TRBV2 and TRBJ1-1, with 9 bases matching TRBD1. The germline CDR1 and CDR2 sequences are SNHLY and FYNNEI. The V segment lost 6 bases and the J segment 2 bases; nucleotides outside the gene matches: 4. The CDR3 extends over 14 amino acids.

This chain joins TRBV7-9 and TRBJ1-5; 10 bases are a match to TRBD1. CDR3 size: 15 residues. With 4 bases clipped from V and 4 bases from J, the junction kept 4 bases outside the gene matches. CDR1 is SEHNR and CDR2 is FQNEAQ in the germline V gene (reference sequence). The CDR3 DNA follows: TGTGCCAGCAGCTCATGGGACAGGGGAAATCAGCCCCAGCATTTT. Protein product: CASSSWDRGNQPQHF. The full variable domain, completed using reference TRBV7-9 and TRBJ1-5, is DTGVSQNPRHKITKRGQNVTFRCDPISEHNRLYWYRQTLGQGPEFLTYFQNEAQLEKSRLLSDRFSAERPKGSFSTLEIQRTEQGDSAMYLCASSSWDRGNQPQHFGDGTRLSIL.

V is TRBV7-9 and J is TRBJ1-3; D uncertain. The V end was cut by 8 bases, the J end by 0 bases, with 17 bases between. In germline, CDR1 is SEHNR, CDR2 FQNEAQ (reference sequence). The CDR3 is 16 amino acids. The CDR3 loop is CASGVPSQISGNTIYF. The CDR3 DNA sequence: TGTGCCAGCGGGGTCCCCAGTCAAATCTCTGGAAACACCATATATTTT.

In regard to this clone: The same CDR3 arises from other DNA sequences in this sample as well. This chain links TRBV5-4 with TRBJ1-3, with a tentative D call TRBD1 (6 bases). Trimming shortened V by 2 bases and J by 2 bases, and 8 bases separated the two germline ends. The CDR3 sequence is 14 residues long. Germline values: CDR1 SGHNT, CDR2 YYREEE (reference sequence). The DNA of the CDR3 is TGTGCCAGCAGCTTACAGGGACCTGGAAACACCATATATTTT. Its translation: CASSLQGPGNTIYF. Looking up the rest from reference TRBV5-4 and TRBJ1-3 gives the full variable domain: ETGVTQSPTHLIKTRGQQVTLRCSSQSGHNTVSWYQQALGQGPQFIFQYYREEENGRGNFPPRFSGLQFPNYSSELNVNALELDDSALYLCASSLQGPGNTIYFGEGSWLTVV.

The rearrangement uses TRBV9 and TRBJ2-2; tentatively, D is TRBD2 (6 bases). The CDR3 extends over 18 amino acids. Looked up from germline, CDR1 is SGDLS and CDR2 is YYNGEE. Trimming took 0 bases from V and 0 from J, leaving 15 bases between them. In nucleotides, the CDR3 is TGTGCCAGCAGCGTAGCAGGCGCGGGGTTTGCGAACACCGGGGAGCTGTTTTTT. Its translation: CASSVAGAGFANTGELFF.

The V call is TRBV19, the J call TRBJ2-2; TRBD1 aligns across 11 bases. CDR3 length equals 17 residues. Unmatched junction bases numbered 3, after V lost 0 bases and J lost 3 bases. Germline V gene lookup returns CDR1 LNHDA and CDR2 SQIVND (reference sequence). In nucleotides, the CDR3 is TGTGCCAGTAGTATAGATGGGGGACAGGGGGACACCGGGGAGCTGTTTTTT. This gives the protein CASSIDGGQGDTGELFF.

This rearrangement joins TRBV5-5 to TRBJ2-1, with 9 bases matching TRBD1. Unmatched junction bases numbered 13, after V lost 4 bases and J lost 8 bases. From germline, CDR1 is SGHKS and CDR2 YYEKEE (reference sequence). The CDR3 length is 16 residues. CDR3: CASSPGQGSTWDEQFF. CDR3 nucleotides: TGTGCCAGCAGCCCAGGACAGGGGTCAACTTGGGATGAGCAGTTCTTC. The whole variable domain, filled in from reference TRBV5-5 and TRBJ2-1, reads DAGVTQSPTHLIKTRGQQVTLRCSPISGHKSVSWYQQVLGQGPQFIFQYYEKEERGRGNFPDRFSARQFPNYSSELNVNALLLGDSALYLCASSPGQGSTWDEQFFGPGTRLTVL.

This rearrangement joins TRBV5-4 to TRBJ2-7; 7 bases line up with TRBD1. Germline V gene lookup returns CDR1 SGHNT and CDR2 YYREEE (reference sequence). V was pared by 0 bases and J by 4 bases, with 7 bases of the junction left unmatched. The CDR3 runs 15 residues. The CDR3 DNA follows: TGTGCCAGCAGCTTGGTCGGACAGGTGGGATACGAGCAGTACTTC. It yields the protein CASSLVGQVGYEQYF.

The chain recombines TRBV5-1 with TRBJ2-1, with a tentative D call TRBD1 (5 bases). Trimming removed 2 bases at V and 0 bases at J, with 12 bases between. The germline V gene has CDR1 SGHRS and CDR2 YFSETQ. CDR3 size: 16 residues. The CDR3 DNA is TGCGCCAGCAGCTTAAGTGGTGGGGCCTCCTACAATGAGCAGTTCTTC. It encodes CASSLSGGASYNEQFF.

This clone was seen a single time. This chain uses TRBV5-1 with TRBJ2-7, with TRBD1 identical over 7 bases. The CDR3 totals 14 residues. J gave up 1 base and V 4 bases, and 5 bases lay outside the gene matches. Germline CDR1 SGHRS, CDR2 YFSETQ. CDR3 amino acids: CASSVQTGSYEQYF. In DNA, the CDR3 is TGCGCCAGCAGCGTACAGACAGGGTCCTACGAGCAGTACTTC.

CDR3 bases: TGTGCCAGCAGCTTAGGCAGGGTATCGACCGGGGAGCTGTTTTTT. This sequence encodes CASSLGRVSTGELFF. The J gene is TRBJ2-2, the V gene TRBV7-3, with D possibly TRBD1 on 5 matching bases. Trimming removed 2 bases from V and 5 bases from J, with 12 bases in between. Germline V gene lookup returns CDR1 SGHTA and CDR2 FQGTGA. The length of the CDR3 is 15 residues. Using reference TRBV7-3 and TRBJ2-2 for the parts outside the CDR3, the full variable domain is GAGVSQTPSNKVTEKGKYVELRCDPISGHTALYWYRQSLGQGPEFLIYFQGTGAADDSGLPNDRFFAVRPEGSVSTLKIQRTERGDSAVYLCASSLGRVSTGELFFGEGSRLTVL.

This sequence joins TRBV2 and TRBJ2-2; D possibly corresponds to TRBD1 (5 bases). The CDR3 is 13 residues long. V dropped 6 bases and J dropped 6 bases, with 11 bases sitting between them. The germline gives CDR1 SNHLY, CDR2 FYNNEI. CDR3 DNA: TGTGCCAGCAGACAAAGGGGTTCCGGGGAGCTGTTTTTT. Its protein product is CASRQRGSGELFF.

The rearrangement uses TRBV11-2 and TRBJ2-3, with D maybe TRBD1 (6 bases). The CDR3 covers 15 residues. CDR1 and CDR2 from the germline V gene are SGHAT and FQNNGV. Deletions cut 1 base from V and 0 bases from J, with 8 bases between. As DNA, the CDR3 is TGTGCCAGCAGCTTAGCGACAGGTAGCACAGATACGCAGTATTTT. Translation gives CASSLATGSTDTQYF.

This chain links TRBV28 with TRBJ1-1; TRBD1 aligns across 9 bases. This CDR3 contains 15 residues. The germline V gene has CDR1 MDHEN and CDR2 SYDVKM. The ends lost 4 bases at V and 7 bases at J; junction bases unmatched: 10. The DNA for the CDR3 is TGTGCCAGCAGTTCGCCTACAGGGGGCGCAGGTGAAGCTTTCTTT. Amino acid sequence: CASSSPTGGAGEAFF. The whole variable domain, filled in from reference TRBV28 and TRBJ1-1, reads DVKVTQSSRYLVKRTGEKVFLECVQDMDHENMFWYRQDPGLGLRLIYFSYDVKMKEKGDIPEGYSVSREKKERFSLILESASTNQTSMYLCASSSPTGGAGEAFFGQGTRLTVV.

The chain uses TRBV27 and TRBJ2-1, with 10 positions matching TRBD2. CDR3 size: 17 residues. The J segment lost 6 bases and the V segment lost 2 bases, leaving 10 bases of the junction unmatched. Germline CDR1 and CDR2: MNHEY and SMNVEV (reference sequence). CDR3 in amino acids: CASSLALFGLAVNEQFF. Here the CDR3 DNA reads TGTGCCAGCAGTTTAGCTTTATTTGGACTAGCGGTCAATGAGCAGTTCTTC.

The genes are TRBV9 and TRBJ1-2, with D perhaps TRBD1 (6 bases). The CDR3 contains 14 residues. In germline, CDR1 is SGDLS, CDR2 YYNGEE. Trimming shortened V by 6 bases and J by 10 bases, and 22 bases separated the two germline ends. CDR3 loop: CASTLQSDSSHYTF. The CDR3 DNA reads as TGTGCCAGCACCCTACAATCGGACAGCTCTCACTACACCTTC.

DNA of the CDR3: TGTGCCAGCAGCTTAATAGCGGGAGCGCCCCCAAATGAGCAGTTCTTC. This codes for CASSLIAGAPPNEQFF. The V and J genes are TRBV7-3 and TRBJ2-1; TRBD2 matches 9 bases. This CDR3 has 16 residues. The germline gives CDR1 SGHTA, CDR2 FQGTGA. After removal of 1 base from V and 7 bases from J, the junction contained 8 bases not matched to a gene.

The J gene is TRBJ2-2, the V gene TRBV5-1; TRBD2 agrees at 7 bases. CDR1 and CDR2 from the germline V gene are SGHRS and YFSETQ. Germline trimming cut 1 base from V and 1 base from J; bases unmatched to any gene: 7. The CDR3 covers 17 residues. CDR3 region: CASSLFLSGGNTGELFF. The CDR3 coding sequence is TGCGCCAGCAGCTTGTTTCTCTCGGGGGGGAACACCGGGGAGCTGTTTTTT.

The V and J genes are TRBV16 and TRBJ2-7, with 9 bases aligning to TRBD1. This CDR3 has 15 residues. V lost 5 bases to trimming and J lost 3 bases; unmatched junction nucleotides: 8. Per germline, CDR1 KGHSY and CDR2 FQNENV. The DNA for the CDR3 is TGTGCCAGCAGCTTAGATGGGACAGGGCTCTACGAGCAGTACTTC. This gives the protein CASSLDGTGLYEQYF.

This clone was counted only a few times. V and J are TRBV7-9 and TRBJ1-2; a possible D gene is TRBD1 (5 bases). Germline-derived CDR1 and CDR2 are SEHNR and FQNEAQ (reference sequence). The V end lost 4 bases, the J end lost 8 bases, and 14 bases lay between the germline ends. The CDR3 has 13 residues. The DNA for the CDR3 is TGTGCCAGCAGCTATGGCGGGGGGTACGGCTACACCTTC. This gives the protein CASSYGGGYGYTF.

The chain recombines TRBV19 with TRBJ1-1; TRBD1 is a possible D gene (5 bases). CDR3 length: 15 residues. Germline assignment: CDR1 LNHDA and CDR2 SQIVND (reference sequence). Trimming stripped 4 bases from V and 0 bases from J, with 12 bases between. Here the CDR3 reads CASSRAGTLNTEAFF. In nucleotides, the CDR3 is TGTGCCAGTAGTAGGGCAGGGACCTTGAACACTGAAGCTTTCTTT.

This chain uses TRBV11-3 with TRBJ2-7; no clear D. This CDR3 region has 12 residues. Trimming removed 2 bases at V and 3 bases at J, with 5 bases between. In germline, CDR1 is SGHNT, CDR2 YENEEA. The CDR3 here is CASSLSGYEQYF. DNA for the CDR3: TGTGCCAGCAGCTTATCGGGCTACGAGCAGTACTTC.

The chain recombines TRBV5-8 with TRBJ1-4; maybe TRBD1 (6 bases). Germline lookup yields CDR1 SGHTS and CDR2 YDEGEE. The CDR3 runs 16 residues. V was pared by 4 bases and J by 5 bases, with 18 bases between. The CDR3 sequence is CASSLGQLVSNEKLFF. The DNA for the CDR3 is TGTGCCAGCAGCCTAGGACAGTTGGTTTCAAATGAAAAACTGTTTTTT.

This chain uses TRBV30 with TRBJ2-1; D is unclear. CDR3 size: 11 residues. The germline CDR1 and CDR2 sequences are GTSNPN and SVGIG (reference sequence). V was trimmed by 4 bases and J by 3 bases, leaving 4 bases between them. CDR3 nucleotides: TGTGCCTGGACCCTCTACAATGAGCAGTTCTTC. It yields the protein CAWTLYNEQFF.